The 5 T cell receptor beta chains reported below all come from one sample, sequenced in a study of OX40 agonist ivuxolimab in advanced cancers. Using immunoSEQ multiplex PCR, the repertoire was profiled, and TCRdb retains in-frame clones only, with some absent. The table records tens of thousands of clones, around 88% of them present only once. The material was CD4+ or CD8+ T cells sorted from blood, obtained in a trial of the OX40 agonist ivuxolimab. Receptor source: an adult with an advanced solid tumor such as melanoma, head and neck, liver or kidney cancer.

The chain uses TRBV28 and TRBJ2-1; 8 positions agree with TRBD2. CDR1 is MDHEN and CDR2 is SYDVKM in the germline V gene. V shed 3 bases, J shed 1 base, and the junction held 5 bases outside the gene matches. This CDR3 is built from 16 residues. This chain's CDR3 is CASSFAGTRSYNEQFF. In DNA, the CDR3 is TGTGCCAGCAGTTTTGCCGGGACTAGATCCTACAATGAGCAGTTCTTC.

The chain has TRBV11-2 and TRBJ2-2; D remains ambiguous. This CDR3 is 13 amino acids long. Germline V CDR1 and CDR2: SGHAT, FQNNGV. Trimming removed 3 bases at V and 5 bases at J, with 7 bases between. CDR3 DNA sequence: TGTGCCAGCAGCTTCACCACAACCGGGGAGCTGTTTTTT. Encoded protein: CASSFTTTGELFF.

CDR3 sequence (DNA): TGTGCCAGCAGTCACAGGGACTATGGCTACACCTTC. This sequence encodes CASSHRDYGYTF. The chain links TRBV28 to TRBJ1-2; TRBD1 is a possible D gene (6 bases). The V and J ends lost 5 bases and 3 bases respectively, with 7 bases between them. The CDR3 has 12 amino acids. CDR1 is MDHEN, CDR2 SYDVKM, per germline.

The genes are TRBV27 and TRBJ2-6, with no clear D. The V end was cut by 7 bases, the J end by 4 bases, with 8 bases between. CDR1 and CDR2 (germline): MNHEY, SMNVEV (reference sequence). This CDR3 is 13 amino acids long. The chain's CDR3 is CASMRAGANVLTF. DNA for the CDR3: TGTGCCAGCATGAGAGCCGGGGCCAACGTCCTGACTTTC.

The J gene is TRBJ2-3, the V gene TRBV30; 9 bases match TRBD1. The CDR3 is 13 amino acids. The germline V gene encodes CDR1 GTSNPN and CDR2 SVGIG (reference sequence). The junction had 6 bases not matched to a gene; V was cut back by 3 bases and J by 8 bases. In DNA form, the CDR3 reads TGTGCCTGGAGATTACAGGGGGCTGCTACGCAGTATTTT. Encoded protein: CAWRLQGAATQYF.